One and the same sample provided the 32 T cell receptor beta chains below, sequenced in a study of beta chain features in type 1 diabetes. Expressed TCRB transcripts were sequenced, since all the RNA that had been isolated was reverse transcribed. TCRdb's copy holds only in-frame clones and misses some; the assay was immunoSEQ multiplex PCR. The sample yields 450,000 to 550,000 clones, about 29% seen once. Sequencing was performed on naive CD4+ T cells from blood. The receptors originated from a man aged 18 to 30 in good health.

This clone was seen a few times. V usage is TRBV30 and J usage is TRBJ2-7; D might be TRBD1 (5 bases). Germline V gene data show CDR1 as GTSNPN and CDR2 as SVGIG (reference sequence). Trimming took 5 bases from V and 4 from J, leaving 12 bases between them. The CDR3 length is 12 residues. The CDR3 loop reads CAWGRTQYEQYF. The CDR3 DNA reads as TGTGCCTGGGGGCGGACACAATACGAGCAGTACTTC.

This clone was counted a few times. The chain couples TRBV30 to TRBJ1-2; D ambiguous. CDR1 is GTSNPN, CDR2 SVGIG, per germline (reference sequence). The V end lost 0 bases, the J end lost 7 bases, and 15 bases lay between the germline ends. The CDR3 totals 14 residues. CDR3 DNA: TGTGCCTGGAGTGTCGGGCTTACTTACCGTGGCTACACCTTC. This translates into CAWSVGLTYRGYTF.

The rearrangement uses TRBV7-9 and TRBJ1-2; the D is unclear. The germline V gene encodes CDR1 SEHNR and CDR2 FQNEAQ (reference sequence). This CDR3 has 14 amino acids. V was cut by 0 bases and J by 8 bases, with 13 bases left in between. The CDR3 region is CASSLAAASRGYTF. For the CDR3, the DNA is TGTGCCAGCAGCTTAGCGGCGGCGAGTCGCGGCTACACCTTC.

In this sample, this clone turned up a few times. V and J are TRBV14 and TRBJ1-2; perhaps TRBD1 as D (6 bases). Germline V gene data show CDR1 as SGHDN and CDR2 as FVKESK. The CDR3 runs 17 residues. Trimming removed 4 bases from V and 4 bases from J, with 22 bases in between. The CDR3 here is CASSLRGGRTTGYGYTF. The CDR3 coding sequence is TGTGCCAGCAGCCTCAGAGGGGGGCGGACTACTGGCTATGGCTACACCTTC. The variable domain in full, completed from reference TRBV14 and TRBJ1-2, reads EAGVTQFPSHSVIEKGQTVTLRCDPISGHDNLYWYRRVMGKEIKFLLHFVKESKQDESGMPNNRFLAERTGGTYSTLKVQPAELEDSGVYFCASSLRGGRTTGYGYTFGSGTRLTVV.

For this clone: This same CDR3 is encoded by further DNA sequences in the sample. The V call is TRBV9, the J call TRBJ2-7, with TRBD2 matching 13 bases. The germline gives CDR1 SGDLS, CDR2 YYNGEE. Losses at the gene ends were 4 bases for V and 3 bases for J; bases not matched to a gene: 4. This CDR3 contains 15 residues. Written as DNA, the CDR3 is TGTGCCAGCAGCCCCAGACTAGCGGGGGGCTACGAGCAGTACTTC. It codes for CASSPRLAGGYEQYF.

This clone came up a few times. The V and J genes are TRBV30 and TRBJ2-7, with D possibly matching TRBD2 (5 bases). V shed 2 bases and J shed 1 base, with 12 bases lying between them. The CDR3 is 14 amino acids. Germline CDR1 reads GTSNPN; CDR2 reads SVGIG (reference sequence). CDR3 nucleotide sequence: TGTGCCTGGAGTTTAGGAGGCCATTCCTACGAGCAGTACTTC. As protein: CAWSLGGHSYEQYF.

The chain recombines TRBV4-3 with TRBJ2-7, with 11 bases identical to TRBD2. Germline V gene data show CDR1 as LGHNA and CDR2 as YSLEER. V shed 3 bases, J shed 3 bases, and the junction held 4 bases outside the gene matches. The CDR3 spans 15 residues. CDR3 residues: CASSQSLAGDYEQYF. In DNA form, the CDR3 reads TGCGCCAGCAGCCAGTCACTAGCGGGGGACTACGAGCAGTACTTC.

This clone was seen a handful of times. The chain is built from TRBV29-1 and TRBJ2-7; D is perhaps TRBD1 or TRBD2 (5 bases each). Germline V CDR1 and CDR2: SQVTM, ANQGSEA. Trimming cost V 6 bases and J 3 bases, with 18 bases left between them. CDR3 length equals 14 residues. CDR3 residues: CSVKGSGGSYEQYF. The CDR3 DNA reads as TGCAGCGTCAAGGGGTCTGGGGGAAGCTACGAGCAGTACTTC.

Written as DNA, the CDR3 is TGCAGCGTTGTCCCACAGGGTGACTATGGCTACACCTTC. Its protein product is CSVVPQGDYGYTF. The V call is TRBV29-1, the J call TRBJ1-2; the D gene is possibly TRBD1 (6 bases). The CDR3 is made up of 13 amino acids. V was trimmed by 4 bases and J by 3 bases, leaving 12 bases between them. Germline V CDR1 and CDR2: SQVTM, ANQGSEA.

The chain recombines TRBV30 with TRBJ1-6; D not resolved. The CDR3 loop spans 15 amino acids. V was shortened by 0 bases and J by 1 base, with 7 bases between the two germline ends. The germline CDR1 and CDR2 sequences are GTSNPN and SVGIG (reference sequence). The CDR3 DNA reads as TGTGCCTGGAGTGTTATAGGATCCTATAATTCACCCCTCCACTTT. Translation: CAWSVIGSYNSPLHF.

Note on this clone: This specimen includes other DNA sequences encoding the same CDR3. The gene calls are TRBV20-1 and TRBJ1-1; D unresolved. The V end was cut by 5 bases, the J end by 0 bases, with 4 bases between. Germline CDR1 is DFQATT and CDR2 is SNEGSKA (reference sequence). This CDR3 spans 11 amino acids. The CDR3 loop is CSALVNTEAFF. The CDR3 DNA reads as TGCAGTGCTTTAGTGAACACTGAAGCTTTCTTT.

V and J are TRBV5-6 and TRBJ2-2; 9 positions match TRBD1. This CDR3 contains 14 residues. Per the germline V gene, CDR1 is SGHDT and CDR2 is YYEEEE. With 4 bases clipped from V and 6 bases from J, the junction kept 4 bases outside the gene matches. This chain's CDR3 is CASSARTGAGELFF. The CDR3 DNA reads TGTGCCAGCAGCGCAAGGACAGGGGCCGGGGAGCTGTTTTTT.

The chain carries TRBV5-1 and TRBJ2-3; 13 nucleotides agree with TRBD2. CDR1 and CDR2 (germline): SGHRS, YFSETQ. This CDR3 has 14 residues. V lost 5 bases, J lost 6 bases, and 3 bases stayed unmatched. The CDR3 region is CASRGLAGVDTQYF. The CDR3 bases are TGCGCCAGCAGAGGACTAGCGGGAGTGGATACGCAGTATTTT. The whole variable domain, filled in from reference TRBV5-1 and TRBJ2-3, reads KAGVTQTPRYLIKTRGQQVTLSCSPISGHRSVSWYQQTPGQGLQFLFEYFSETQRNKGNFPGRFSGRQFSNSRSEMNVSTLELGDSALYLCASRGLAGVDTQYFGPGTRLTVL.

This clone was counted between two and nine times. V usage is TRBV29-1 and J usage is TRBJ1-2; 8 bases line up with TRBD1. This CDR3 region has 13 residues. Unmatched junction bases numbered 6, after V lost 7 bases and J lost 2 bases. Germline-derived CDR1 and CDR2 are SQVTM and ANQGSEA. The CDR3 spells CSASTGANYGYTF. CDR3 nucleotide sequence: TGCAGCGCCTCGACAGGGGCGAACTATGGCTACACCTTC.

In this sample, this clone turned up a few times. The gene calls are TRBV15 and TRBJ2-7; tentative D call: TRBD2 (5 bases). Germline assignment: CDR1 LNHNV and CDR2 YYDKDF (reference sequence). Trimming removed 0 bases at V and 3 bases at J, with 12 bases between. The CDR3 length is 15 residues. In DNA, the CDR3 is TGTGCCACCAGCAGAGACGTACTAGGGAGCTACGAGCAGTACTTC. Residues: CATSRDVLGSYEQYF. Complete variable domain (other parts from reference TRBV15 and TRBJ2-7): DAMVIQNPRYQVTQFGKPVTLSCSQTLNHNVMYWYQQKSSQAPKLLFHYYDKDFNNEADTPDNFQSRRPNTSFCFLDIRSPGLGDTAMYLCATSRDVLGSYEQYFGPGTRLTVT.

This clone was observed a few times. This CDR3 is CASRPRDSGNTIYF. The DNA for the CDR3 is TGTGCCAGCAGACCCAGGGACTCTGGAAACACCATATATTTT. The V call is TRBV7-2, the J call TRBJ1-3; D is perhaps TRBD1 (5 bases). CDR3 size: 14 residues. Germline CDR1 SGHTA, CDR2 FQGNSA. V was pared by 6 bases and J by 0 bases, with 9 bases between.

CDR3 sequence: CAWSVQAGGGEAFF. The CDR3 DNA is TGTGCCTGGAGTGTTCAGGCAGGCGGGGGTGAAGCTTTCTTT. V usage is TRBV30 and J usage is TRBJ1-1, with a tentative D call TRBD1 (5 bases). Germline V gives CDR1 GTSNPN, CDR2 SVGIG (reference sequence). The CDR3 contains 14 residues. Trimming removed 0 bases from V and 7 bases from J, with 15 bases in between.

This chain uses TRBV29-1 with TRBJ2-3; 7 positions match TRBD1. The length of the CDR3 is 14 residues. Germline lookup yields CDR1 SQVTM and CDR2 ANQGSEA. The V gene end was trimmed by 6 bases and the J gene end by 1 base; junction bases not matched to a gene: 7. The CDR3 protein is CSVHLRGRTDTQYF. The CDR3 region has the DNA TGCAGCGTCCACCTGAGGGGGCGCACAGATACGCAGTATTTT.

This clone turned up a few times. V and J are TRBV30 and TRBJ1-2; 9 bases align to TRBD1. The ends lost 3 bases at V and 7 bases at J; junction bases unmatched: 12. CDR3 size: 15 residues. Germline CDR1 is GTSNPN and CDR2 is SVGIG (reference sequence). The CDR3 spells CAWRRDTGGAAGYTF. Written as DNA, the CDR3 is TGTGCCTGGAGGCGAGATACAGGGGGCGCTGCTGGCTACACCTTC.

Remarks on this clone: The sample has other DNA sequences that encode this CDR3 too. This chain connects TRBV28 to TRBJ2-7; D remains ambiguous. Trimming shortened V by 6 bases and J by 2 bases, and 5 bases separated the two germline ends. The germline V gene has CDR1 MDHEN and CDR2 SYDVKM. CDR3 length equals 11 residues. The CDR3 is CASRSTYEQYF. The DNA of the CDR3 is TGTGCCAGCAGGTCGACCTACGAGCAGTACTTC. The complete variable domain, with remaining parts taken from reference TRBV28 and TRBJ2-7, reads DVKVTQSSRYLVKRTGEKVFLECVQDMDHENMFWYRQDPGLGLRLIYFSYDVKMKEKGDIPEGYSVSREKKERFSLILESASTNQTSMYLCASRSTYEQYFGPGTRLTVT.

This chain links TRBV7-3 with TRBJ2-7; possible D gene TRBD2, 6 bases. CDR3 length: 14 amino acids. The germline V gene has CDR1 SGHTA and CDR2 FQGTGA. Deletions cut 3 bases from V and 6 bases from J, with 15 bases between. DNA for the CDR3: TGTGCCAGCAGCTTGGGAGGACTTGTTGGCGAGCAGTACTTC. Translated, it gives CASSLGGLVGEQYF.

The rearrangement links TRBV5-1 to TRBJ2-5; perhaps TRBD2 as D (6 bases). The CDR3 extends over 14 amino acids. The V and J ends lost 4 bases and 4 bases respectively, with 14 bases between them. In germline, CDR1 is SGHRS, CDR2 YFSETQ. The CDR3 coding sequence is TGCGCCAGCAGCAGAAGTACTAGCACAGAGACCCAGTACTTC. Encoded protein: CASSRSTSTETQYF. The full variable domain, rest sourced from reference TRBV5-1 and TRBJ2-5, is KAGVTQTPRYLIKTRGQQVTLSCSPISGHRSVSWYQQTPGQGLQFLFEYFSETQRNKGNFPGRFSGRQFSNSRSEMNVSTLELGDSALYLCASSRSTSTETQYFGPGTRLLVL.

In its sample, this clone was seen a few times. The chain combines TRBV10-3 with TRBJ2-3, with 10 nucleotides matching TRBD1. The germline CDR1 and CDR2 sequences are ENHRY and SYGVKD. This CDR3 is 13 amino acids long. V dropped 7 bases and J dropped 5; count of bases not matched to a gene: 3. CDR3 amino acids: CAITWDRGDTQYF. CDR3 coding DNA: TGTGCCATCACCTGGGACAGGGGAGATACGCAGTATTTT.

In its sample, this clone was seen a few times. This sequence joins TRBV7-2 and TRBJ2-3, with D tentatively TRBD1 (5 bases). Per the germline V gene, CDR1 is SGHTA and CDR2 is FQGNSA. The CDR3 contains 14 residues. The V end lost 3 bases, the J end lost 1 base, and 8 bases lay between the germline ends. The CDR3 region has the DNA TGTGCCAGCAGCTTCGGACACGGCACAGATACGCAGTATTTT. Translation gives CASSFGHGTDTQYF.

The CDR3 sequence is CASSPGGGNQPQHF. In DNA form, the CDR3 reads TGTGCCAGCTCACCGGGGGGTGGCAATCAGCCCCAGCATTTT. The V gene is TRBV18, the J gene TRBJ1-5; possibly TRBD1 for D (5 bases). Per the germline V gene, CDR1 is KGHSH and CDR2 is LQKENI. The CDR3 is made up of 14 amino acids. The V end lost 3 bases, the J end lost 2 bases, and 8 bases lay between the germline ends.

The genes are TRBV7-9 and TRBJ2-7, with D tentatively TRBD2 (5 bases). V was shortened by 4 bases and J by 7 bases, with 11 bases between the two germline ends. Germline assignment: CDR1 SEHNR and CDR2 FQNEAQ (reference sequence). This CDR3 contains 12 residues. The CDR3 DNA reads as TGTGCCAGCAGCTCCGCTACGGGGGAGCAGTACTTC. It yields the protein CASSSATGEQYF.

This sequence joins TRBV30 and TRBJ1-2, with unresolved D. The CDR3 totals 11 residues. Germline CDR1 and CDR2: GTSNPN and SVGIG (reference sequence). V lost 4 bases and J lost 7, with 10 bases in between. CDR3 bases: TGTGCCTGGATGGTTGGTCCTGGCTACACCTTC. Protein product: CAWMVGPGYTF.

J is TRBJ2-5 and V is TRBV10-1; unclear D gene. The germline V gene has CDR1 WNHNN and CDR2 SYGVQD (reference sequence). There are 15 residues in the CDR3. The V and J ends lost 3 bases and 1 base respectively, with 12 bases between them. The CDR3: CASSDLGQGQETQYF. The CDR3 DNA is TGCGCCAGCAGTGATCTCGGGCAAGGCCAAGAGACCCAGTACTTC.

The chain has TRBV5-1 and TRBJ1-1; D is uncertain. Germline V gene data show CDR1 as SGHRS and CDR2 as YFSETQ. Trimming removed 1 base at V and 1 base at J, with 5 bases between. This CDR3 spans 13 amino acids. CDR3 amino acids: CASSLTANTEAFF. CDR3 coding DNA: TGCGCCAGCAGCTTGACAGCGAACACTGAAGCTTTCTTT.

This clone was seen a few times. V gene TRBV15 combines with J gene TRBJ1-2, with no clear D. The CDR3 runs to 13 residues. Germline CDR1 and CDR2: LNHNV and YYDKDF (reference sequence). Trimming stripped 5 bases from V and 8 bases from J, with 15 bases between. The CDR3 region is CATSWMRIRGYTF. The CDR3 DNA follows: TGTGCCACCAGCTGGATGCGAATACGAGGCTACACCTTC.

The chain carries TRBV19 and TRBJ1-1; no definite D call. Trimming stripped 3 bases from V and 5 bases from J, with 10 bases between. The length of the CDR3 is 13 residues. Germline V CDR1 and CDR2: LNHDA, SQIVND (reference sequence). CDR3 in DNA: TGTGCCAGTAGTATGGCCCCGGTGACTGAAGCTTTCTTT. This gives the protein CASSMAPVTEAFF.

The chain couples TRBV29-1 to TRBJ2-5, with 8 bases that match TRBD1. The J call may be in error: the DNA end matches TRBJ2-7 better. CDR3 length: 12 amino acids. Per the germline V gene, CDR1 is SQVTM and CDR2 is ANQGSEA. The DNA for the CDR3 is TGCAGCGCTGGACAGGGAGACCACGAGCAGTACTTC. Its protein is CSAGQGDHEQYF.